This T cell receptor beta chain was found in a study of cytomegalovirus exposure and HLA in healthy donors (dated by TCRdb to 2016 to 2017). About the full investigation: According to an earlier analysis of several hundred of the donors, 150 million to 200 million T cells yielded 95 million to 140 million unique TCR beta sequences and approximately 300 Gb of sequence data. An early release that covered about 600 HLA-typed donors contained about 290 gigabases of sequencing data and 85 million to 100 million unique TCR sequences. Of the roughly 400 genotyped donors, roughly 85% fell in the genetic ancestry cluster associated with self-reported Caucasian donors. The study was designed to test whether signatures of past pathogen exposure could be identified by cataloging public T cell receptors. The T cell repertoires of 670 or so subjects were profiled by immunosequencing and related to cytomegalovirus serostatus. Along with the roughly 710-subject first cohort, a separate validation cohort of 120 different subjects was used. To predict cytomegalovirus infection status, the study combined high-throughput TCR immunosequencing, statistical association of individual TCRs with disease status, and machine learning. In a later analysis, previously published TCR beta repertoires from 500 to 750 donors were re-analyzed and high-resolution HLA genotyping was added so that TCR occurrence patterns could be studied. Rather than using new phenotypic data, the later analysis identified candidate immune exposures from TCR beta sequences and from how often those sequences occurred across donors. An earlier analysis of some 500 of the donors used high-throughput TCR beta sequencing to judge whether each TCR beta V gene segment behaved as functional or pseudogenic. Donor age, sex, ethnicity and CMV serostatus were compiled alongside the repertoire data. A later genetic analysis used genome-wide SNP genotypes for about three fifths of the 666 donors, treating that subset as a discovery cohort. All discovery cohort repertoires had been generated on a single sequencing platform. HLA typing included class I and class II loci at four-digit resolution. Typing coverage varied by locus: roughly 629-640 donors for A, B, C, DRB1 and DQB1; roughly 510 for DQA1; more than 600 for DPA1; some 470 for DPB1. Four to six DR-DQ haplotypes were handled as single units for association and clustering, since linkage in the cohort was strong. On average, around 240,000 unique TCR beta nucleotide sequences were sequenced per donor among several hundred genotyped donors of the cohort, with about 19% of those sequences being non-productive. General findings and caveats noted by the study authors: The cohort was sequenced for TCR beta chains only, and without alpha or paired-chain data the features that could be detected were limited. The earlier analysis of about 600 of the donors excluded roughly 16 rarely observed V segments, including chromosome 9 orphons, because counts were too low. The study gave a list of 150 to 200 TCR beta chains associated with cytomegalovirus. Most CMV-associated TCR beta chains appeared to be HLA-restricted in a later analysis, and the HLA associations seemed to be driven largely by CMV exposure. In a later analysis, TCR association rates were found to vary across HLA loci, with the most associated TCRs seen for DRB1 alleles and the fewest for HLA-C alleles. In a later analysis, HLA-associated TCR beta chains showed more clonal expansion and lower generation probabilities than non-associated chains that were equally common. A cluster of highly shared sequence variants was judged likely to represent a technical artifact of the sequencing pipeline. A later genetic analysis reported fewer N-insertions in productive TCRs among donors in an Asian-associated ancestry cluster than the roughly 700-donor mean. A later analysis associated approximately 17,000 TCR beta sequences with specific HLA alleles at a false discovery rate of 0.05. According to a later analysis, parvovirus B19, influenza, CMV and Epstein-Barr virus appeared linked to several top co-occurrence clusters. Sequencing depth was assumed to be roughly uniform across donors in the presence/absence analyses, though that assumption may not hold. Cytomegalovirus status was reported to be diagnosed by the classifier with high specificity and sensitivity in both the original and validation cohorts. Because the 87-base-pair reads could not distinguish some IMGT-functional V segments, including TRBV6-2 and TRBV6-3, those segments were excluded. CMV serostatus was the only immune exposure information available for the cohort. A later genetic analysis associated a missense DCLRE1C variant with V-gene and J-gene trimming of TCR beta chains, and an independent cohort replicated the association. The authors suggested that the approach could potentially be extended to other disease states and immunological phenotypes. In vitro tests confirmed that a few of the cytomegalovirus-associated TCR beta chains recognize cytomegalovirus antigens. A further reported finding was that TCR beta sequences accurately predicted the HLA-A and HLA-B alleles for most subjects in the first cohort. Because some donors lacked HLA typing at each locus, the association tests relied only on the typed subset. Most TCR sequences were seen in very few donors, while some public TCRs were found in many individuals. Linkage disequilibrium might explain the correlated functional status among segregating V segments, but an unknown experimental factor could not be excluded. Strong co-occurrence of HLA alleles, especially DR and DQ, made assigning TCR associations to individual alleles difficult. In an earlier analysis of a few hundred of the donors, most TCR beta V segments were observed in productive rearrangements about 90% or about 30% of the time, broadly matching IMGT annotations.

Between the V and J ends, shortened by 5 bases and 0 bases respectively, the junction contains 16 bases. Reading from cysteine to phenylalanine, the CDR3 counts 16 amino acids. Only CDR3 DNA remains: 48 bases, in frame from the first base. CDR1 and CDR2, looked up from the germline V gene, are SNHLY and FYNNEI. The cohort comprised 666 healthy bone marrow donors. At the time of sampling, every cohort member was nominally healthy, though immune exposures that went unrecorded were likely present. The donor was CMV seronegative and belonged to the group of 380 or so seronegative cohort members. Every donor gave a peripheral blood sample, and the peripheral blood mononuclear cells from that sample were used for TCR beta sequencing. Genomic DNA was extracted from the blood cell samples with the Qiagen DNeasy Blood Extraction Kit. To note about this clone: No antigen is known for it. Per-nucleotide qualities are absent, and no much larger clonotype sits a single base away.

The method behind the library was the immunoSEQ multiplex PCR assay. A mixture of 60 forward primers for TCR Vbeta segments and 13 reverse primers for TCR Jbeta segments was used in the multiplex PCR. The CDR3 region of rearranged TCR beta genes was amplified from genomic DNA by a multiplex PCR assay. Amplified TCR beta libraries were sequenced as 87-base-pair reads on the Illumina HiSeq System. In the original analysis: A later analysis counted approximately 76 million unique TCR beta chains across the 666 repertoires, and roughly 10 million of these chains were shared by at least two donors. Raw reads were error-corrected and collapsed into unique sequences with a nearest-neighbor algorithm that merged closely related sequences to remove PCR and sequencing errors. To assign V, D and J gene segments, CDR3 sequences were aligned to IMGT reference sequences. For a sequence to be retained, a match of at least six nucleotides to both a V gene segment and a J gene segment was required. Rearrangements were classified as productive when the CDR3 lacked stop codons and remained in frame with V and J, and all other rearrangements were classified as non-productive. Following IMGT convention, CDR3 was defined as the stretch from the second conserved V-encoded cysteine up to the conserved J-encoded phenylalanine. Sequences without an unambiguous match to a single V gene segment were excluded from the earlier analysis of several hundred of the donors. In an earlier analysis of 587 of the donors, a V segment was called functional when productive rearrangements were above 56.7%, and segregating when the standard deviation between donors exceeded 5%. A statistical classification framework was built for diagnosing cytomegalovirus status from the catalog of TCR beta chain sequences. In a later analysis, TCR nucleotide sequences were compared against IMGT/GENE-DB human TR gene sequences so that V and J genes could be assigned. Using the TCRdist pipeline, a later analysis assigned CDR3 sequences along with most-parsimonious VDJ recombination scenarios. In a later analysis, each TCR beta chain was defined by its CDR3 amino acid sequence together with its V-gene family, and reads lacking a unique V-gene family were excluded. A later analysis removed 550 to 650 highly shared, low-generation-probability nucleotide sequences to deal with suspected cross-contamination and a sequencing artifact. In a later analysis, a clonal expansion index for each public chain was calculated from normalized within-repertoire ranks of inferred template counts. A later analysis computed generation probabilities with a VDJ recombination model fitted to out-of-frame rearrangements, and checked the results against IGoR. Hypergeometric tests were used in a later analysis to score TCR-TCR, TCR-HLA and TCR-CMV co-occurrence, with a repertoire-size bias correction applied to the TCR pairs. To estimate false discovery rates, a later analysis permuted the HLA or CMV assignments 20 times. A later analysis grouped co-occurring TCRs with DBSCAN, adding TCRdist sequence similarity when clustering within HLA-allele-positive subsets. Repertoires with fewer than 30,000 or more than 120,000 public chains, plus five repertoires with anomalous nucleotide sharing, were excluded from co-occurrence clustering. The table comes from immuneACCESS by way of TCRdb, which keeps in-frame sequences with V and J called. Part of the clones is missing from these tables; in studies checked, under half for an unresolved V gene and the rest for unknown reasons. V and J calls and clone size follow that table, whereas D and trimming were derived from the DNA. For this sample the table gives roughly 150,000 clones, of which around 80% were detected only once. Clones ranked in the top ten supply 0.95% to 1.5% of the sample.

Source material: PBMCs. This clonotype was obtained from a boy aged 2 to 10 in good health and CMV-seronegative. This sequence uses TRBV2 and TRBJ1-2, and TRBD1 may be the D gene, going by 6 matching bases. The CDR3 region has the sequence CASSQPGASSNYGYTF. The base sequence is TGTGCCAGCAGTCAACCAGGGGCATCATCTAACTATGGCTACACCTTC.